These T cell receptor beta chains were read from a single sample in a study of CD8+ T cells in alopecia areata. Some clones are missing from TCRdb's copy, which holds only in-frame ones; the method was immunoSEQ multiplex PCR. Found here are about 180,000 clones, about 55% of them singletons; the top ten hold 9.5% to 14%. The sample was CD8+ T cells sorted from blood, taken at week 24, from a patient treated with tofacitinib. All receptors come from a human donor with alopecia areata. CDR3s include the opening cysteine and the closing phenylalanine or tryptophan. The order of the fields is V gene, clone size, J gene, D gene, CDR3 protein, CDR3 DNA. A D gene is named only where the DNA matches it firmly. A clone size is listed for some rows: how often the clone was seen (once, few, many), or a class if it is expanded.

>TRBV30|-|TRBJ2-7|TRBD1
CAWSPGTDYEQYF
TGTGCCTGGAGTCCCGGGACAGACTACGAGCAGTACTTC
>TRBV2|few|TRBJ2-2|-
CASSEVSGTGELFF
TGTGCCAGCAGTGAAGTATCAGGGACCGGGGAGCTGTTTTTT
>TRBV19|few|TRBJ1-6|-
CASSIGNSPLHF
TGTGCCAGTAGTATTGGGAATTCACCCCTCCACTTT
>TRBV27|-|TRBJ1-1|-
CASSGGASTEAFF
TGTGCCAGCAGTGGGGGGGCGAGCACTGAAGCTTTCTTT
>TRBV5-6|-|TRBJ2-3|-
CASSLEIGGTDTQYF
TGTGCCAGCAGCTTGGAAATAGGGGGAACAGATACGCAGTATTTT
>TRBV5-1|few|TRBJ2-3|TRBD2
CASSRTSGDRGTDTQYF
TGCGCCAGCAGCCGGACTAGCGGGGATAGGGGCACAGATACGCAGTATTTT
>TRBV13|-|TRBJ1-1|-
CASSRQNTEAFF
TGTGCCAGCAGCAGACAGAACACTGAAGCTTTCTTT
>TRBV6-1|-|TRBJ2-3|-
CASSELTDTQYF
TGTGCCAGCAGTGAACTTACAGATACGCAGTATTTT
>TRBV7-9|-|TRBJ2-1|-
CASSLQGDEQFF
TGTGCCAGCAGCTTACAAGGCGATGAGCAGTTCTTC
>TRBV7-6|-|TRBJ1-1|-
CASSLGPGMNTEAFF
TGTGCCAGCAGCTTAGGTCCCGGGATGAACACTGAAGCTTTCTTT
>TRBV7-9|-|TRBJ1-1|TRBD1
CASSLSQGGNTEAFF
TGTGCCAGCAGCTTAAGCCAGGGGGGAAACACTGAAGCTTTCTTT
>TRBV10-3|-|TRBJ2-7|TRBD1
CASSSMDRGEQYF
TGTGCCAGCAGTTCTATGGACAGGGGCGAGCAGTACTTC
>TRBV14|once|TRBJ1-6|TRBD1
CARVWDRVFWIWNSPLHF
TGTGCCAGAGTTTGGGACAGGGTCTTTTGGATATGGAATTCACCCCTCCACTTT
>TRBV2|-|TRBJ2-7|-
CASSEHYEQYF
TGTGCCAGCAGTGAGCACTACGAGCAGTACTTC
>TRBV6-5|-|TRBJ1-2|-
CASSSPDRLIYGYTF
TGTGCCAGCAGTTCCCCGGACAGACTAATTTATGGCTACACCTTC
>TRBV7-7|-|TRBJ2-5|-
CASSYEGEETQYF
TGTGCCAGCAGCTATGAGGGCGAAGAGACCCAGTACTTC